The next 25 T cell receptor beta chains were all read from a single sample in a study of blood T cell repertoires in COVID-19. The data were produced by immunoSEQ multiplex PCR, yet TCRdb's version contains in-frame clones alone and is incomplete. The sample comprises fewer than 250,000 clones, roughly 88% of which are singletons, and about 6% rests with the top ten. The sample taken for sequencing was peripheral blood. These receptors all stem from a woman of 80 years or more with COVID-19, enrolled during active disease.

The DNA of the CDR3 is TGTGCCAGCTCACCAGCGGGACAGTTCTCTGGAAACACCATATATTTT. Translated: CASSPAGQFSGNTIYF. The rearrangement uses TRBV18 and TRBJ1-3; TRBD1 aligns across 7 bases. Germline values: CDR1 KGHSH, CDR2 LQKENI. Unmatched junction bases numbered 4, after V lost 2 bases and J lost 0 bases. The CDR3 covers 16 residues.

The CDR3, as DNA: TGTGCCAGCAGTCTAGCGGGGGGCGGGAACATTCAGTACTTC. Protein: CASSLAGGGNIQYF. The chain joins TRBV6-6 to TRBJ2-4, with 11 bases matching TRBD2. This CDR3 spans 14 amino acids. The germline V gene has CDR1 MNHNY and CDR2 SVGAGI (reference sequence). Losses at the gene ends were 5 bases for V and 7 bases for J; bases not matched to a gene: 4.

This chain connects TRBV6-5 to TRBJ2-7; D gene unclear. Per germline, CDR1 MNHEY and CDR2 SVGAGI. This CDR3 is built from 13 residues. V was shortened by 8 bases and J by 5 bases, with 16 bases between the two germline ends. The CDR3 sequence: CASSPTGEDEQYV. The CDR3 DNA is TGTGCCAGCTCCCCGACGGGTGAGGACGAGCAGTACGTC.

This clone was counted between two and nine times. The gene calls are TRBV18 and TRBJ1-1; 9 bases map to TRBD1. The CDR3 extends over 15 amino acids. V shed 3 bases, J shed 4 bases, and the junction held 6 bases outside the gene matches. Germline V gene data show CDR1 as KGHSH and CDR2 as LQKENI. The CDR3 region is CASSPKGQGATEAFF. The CDR3 DNA reads TGTGCCAGCTCACCTAAGGGACAGGGAGCCACTGAAGCTTTCTTT.

The J gene is TRBJ1-5, the V gene TRBV18; 7 bases map to TRBD1. CDR1 and CDR2 (germline): KGHSH, LQKENI. Trimming took 2 bases from V and 4 from J; bases not matched to a gene: 2. The CDR3 loop spans 14 amino acids. CDR3 nucleotides: TGTGCCAGCTCACCAGGGACAGAAAATCAGCCCCAGCATTTT. Protein sequence: CASSPGTENQPQHF.

The chain is built from TRBV28 and TRBJ2-3, with 7 bases fitting TRBD2. The CDR3 sequence is 16 residues long. The germline gives CDR1 MDHEN, CDR2 SYDVKM. The V segment lost 3 bases and the J segment 1 base; nucleotides outside the gene matches: 7. The CDR3 DNA is TGTGCCAGCAGTTTTCTGGGGGGGACGGGCACAGATACGCAGTATTTT. Translation gives CASSFLGGTGTDTQYF.

With regard to this clone: This CDR3 is also generated by other DNA sequences in the sample. The genes are TRBV3-1 (or the pseudogene TRBV3-2) and TRBJ1-1; D unresolved. Germline V gene sequence: CDR1 LGHDT, CDR2 YNNKEL (reference sequence). The CDR3 runs to 13 residues. With 2 bases removed from V and 2 bases from J, the gap between germline ends came to 6 bases. Here the CDR3 DNA reads TGTGCCAGCAGCCAATTAGAAAACACTGAAGCTTTCTTT. Its translation is CASSQLENTEAFF.

This chain links TRBV18 with TRBJ1-5; TRBD1 might be the D (5 bases). Germline CDR1 is KGHSH and CDR2 is LQKENI. The CDR3 is 15 amino acids. V shed 2 bases and J shed 1 base, with 9 bases lying between them. CDR3 loop: CASSPRGGSNQPQHF. CDR3 sequence (DNA): TGTGCCAGCTCACCAAGGGGAGGGAGCAATCAGCCCCAGCATTTT.

The genes are TRBV3-1 (or the pseudogene TRBV3-2) and TRBJ2-5; 11 bases are a match to TRBD2. This CDR3 has 16 amino acids. Germline loops: CDR1 LGHDT, CDR2 YNNKEL (reference sequence). With V trimmed by 2 bases and J by 4 bases, 6 bases remained unmatched. The CDR3 DNA sequence: TGTGCCAGCAGCCAACCTAAAGGACTAGCGGGAGAGACCCAGTACTTC. The encoded protein is CASSQPKGLAGETQYF.

The V and J genes are TRBV5-1 and TRBJ2-2; D remains unclear. Germline V gene lookup returns CDR1 SGHRS and CDR2 YFSETQ. Deletions cut 5 bases from V and 5 bases from J, with 10 bases between. This CDR3 spans 13 amino acids. This CDR3 reads CASRPEWTGELFF. In DNA, the CDR3 is TGCGCCAGCAGGCCTGAGTGGACCGGGGAGCTGTTTTTT.

This rearrangement joins TRBV5-8 to TRBJ1-4; a possible D gene is TRBD1 (5 bases). This CDR3 is 14 amino acids long. V lost 0 bases, J lost 4 bases, and 7 bases lay in between. The germline CDR1 and CDR2 sequences are SGHTS and YDEGEE. CDR3 sequence (DNA): TGTGCCAGCAGCTTGGGACAGCTTAATGAAAAACTGTTTTTT. It specifies CASSLGQLNEKLFF.

V and J are TRBV9 and TRBJ2-1; 9 bases line up with TRBD2. From germline, CDR1 is SGDLS and CDR2 YYNGEE. The CDR3 runs to 16 residues. The trim removed 4 bases at V and 12 bases at J, leaving 17 bases unmatched. For the CDR3, the DNA is TGTGCCAGCAGCTCTAGCACGTGGAGCGGGGGGTTCGGGCAGTTCTTC. This translates into CASSSSTWSGGFGQFF.

This rearrangement joins TRBV4-1 to TRBJ1-2; D gene ambiguous. V lost 2 bases to trimming and J lost 5 bases, with 15 bases between them. CDR3 length: 15 residues. CDR1 is MGHRA, CDR2 YSYEKL, per germline. For the CDR3, the DNA is TGCGCCAGCAGCCAAACGGAAGGAGTCGTGTATGGCTACACCTTC. It codes for CASSQTEGVVYGYTF.

This rearrangement joins TRBV7-9 to TRBJ2-7, with D maybe TRBD2 (6 bases). V dropped 3 bases and J dropped 2 bases, with 11 bases sitting between them. Per the germline V gene, CDR1 is SEHNR and CDR2 is FQNEAQ (reference sequence). There are 14 residues in the CDR3. CDR3 sequence (DNA): TGTGCCAGCAGCTTGGGGGGTATGGCCTACGAGCAGTACTTC. It codes for CASSLGGMAYEQYF. The full variable domain, completed using reference TRBV7-9 and TRBJ2-7, is DTGVSQNPRHKITKRGQNVTFRCDPISEHNRLYWYRQTLGQGPEFLTYFQNEAQLEKSRLLSDRFSAERPKGSFSTLEIQRTEQGDSAMYLCASSLGGMAYEQYFGPGTRLTVT.

This clone was seen a single time. The J gene is TRBJ1-4, the V gene TRBV19; no clear D gene. The CDR3 contains 13 residues. Per the germline V gene, CDR1 is LNHDA and CDR2 is SQIVND (reference sequence). Deletions cut 6 bases from V and 13 bases from J, with 18 bases between. The CDR3 bases are TGTGCCAGTAGCCAAGCGCCGGAGGGTAGACTGTTTTTT. Residues: CASSQAPEGRLFF.

The chain is built from TRBV7-9 and TRBJ1-3, with 9 bases identical to TRBD1. V dropped 4 bases and J dropped 3; count of bases not matched to a gene: 4. Germline V gene data show CDR1 as SEHNR and CDR2 as FQNEAQ (reference sequence). This CDR3 has 15 amino acids. CDR3 coding DNA: TGTGCCAGCAGCTACAGGGGGCAGGTTGGAAACACCATATATTTT. It yields the protein CASSYRGQVGNTIYF.

This rearrangement joins TRBV6-1 to TRBJ1-1; perhaps TRBD1 as D (5 bases). The CDR3 sequence is 13 residues long. V lost 2 bases and J 4 bases, leaving 8 bases between the germline ends. The germline V gene has CDR1 MNHNS and CDR2 SASEGT. The DNA of the CDR3 is TGTGCCAGCAGTGAATGGGGGGGCACTGAAGCTTTCTTT. It yields the protein CASSEWGGTEAFF.

J is TRBJ1-5 and V is TRBV27; 8 bases are a match to TRBD1. Germline V gene data show CDR1 as MNHEY and CDR2 as SMNVEV (reference sequence). The CDR3 extends over 14 amino acids. V shed 10 bases and J 0 bases; nucleotides not matched to a gene: 5. CDR3 nucleotide sequence: TGTGCCACTGGGACAGGATATAGCAATCAGCCCCAGCATTTT. This sequence encodes CATGTGYSNQPQHF.

The rearrangement uses TRBV5-4 and TRBJ2-7; perhaps TRBD1 as D (5 bases). This CDR3 comprises 12 residues. Germline V gene data show CDR1 as SGHNT and CDR2 as YYREEE (reference sequence). The ends were cut back, 1 base at V and 3 bases at J, with 5 bases in the middle. Here the CDR3 DNA reads TGTGCCAGCAGCTTGAGGGGCTACGAGCAGTACTTC. Protein: CASSLRGYEQYF. Supplemented by reference TRBV5-4 and TRBJ2-7, the full variable domain reads ETGVTQSPTHLIKTRGQQVTLRCSSQSGHNTVSWYQQALGQGPQFIFQYYREEENGRGNFPPRFSGLQFPNYSSELNVNALELDDSALYLCASSLRGYEQYFGPGTRLTVT.

The J gene is TRBJ1-5, the V gene TRBV18; D is unclear. V gave up 0 bases and J gave up 2 bases, with 11 bases separating them. This CDR3 has 16 residues. CDR1 is KGHSH, CDR2 LQKENI, per germline. The CDR3 reads CASSPPGLSGNQPQHF. The DNA of the CDR3 is TGTGCCAGCTCACCACCCGGGTTGTCAGGCAATCAGCCCCAGCATTTT.

With respect to this clone: One junction end does not reproduce the germline sequence, and a read error may be involved. The chain combines TRBV6-5 with TRBJ2-1; 10 bases fit TRBD1. Per germline, CDR1 MNHEY and CDR2 SVGAGI. The CDR3 runs to 16 residues. This chain's CDR3 is CASSYSGTGVGNEQFF. The CDR3 DNA sequence: TGTGCCAGCAGCTACTCCGGGACAGGGGTTGGTAATGAGCAGTTCTTC.

The rearrangement uses TRBV9 and TRBJ1-4; no definite D call. V lost 4 bases and J 7 bases, leaving 17 bases between the germline ends. Germline V CDR1 and CDR2: SGDLS, YYNGEE. There are 15 residues in the CDR3. CDR3 loop: CASSPTSGLTEKLFF. The CDR3 nucleotides are TGTGCCAGCAGCCCAACCTCAGGCCTGACTGAAAAACTGTTTTTT.

Notes on this clone: Other DNA sequences in this sample translate to the same CDR3. V usage is TRBV29-1 and J usage is TRBJ2-3; D may be TRBD2 (6 bases). This CDR3 spans 14 amino acids. Germline-derived CDR1 and CDR2 are SQVTM and ANQGSEA. Trimming removed 4 bases at V and 0 bases at J, with 11 bases between. CDR3 loop: CSVVGRESTDTQYF. CDR3 DNA: TGCAGCGTTGTAGGGCGGGAAAGCACAGATACGCAGTATTTT.

This rearrangement joins TRBV18 to TRBJ1-2, with D uncertain. Germline lookup yields CDR1 KGHSH and CDR2 LQKENI. Trimming took 5 bases from V and 1 from J, leaving 8 bases between them. The CDR3 covers 13 residues. The CDR3 here is CASSGGFNYGYTF. The CDR3 DNA follows: TGTGCCAGCTCAGGAGGCTTTAACTATGGCTACACCTTC.

This chain joins TRBV14 and TRBJ2-1, with 11 bases matching TRBD2. After removal of 1 base from V and 2 bases from J, the junction contained 4 bases not matched to a gene. Germline lookup yields CDR1 SGHDN and CDR2 FVKESK. CDR3 length equals 17 residues. CDR3 nucleotide sequence: TGTGCCAGCAGCCAAGTGGGGACTAGCGGAACCTACAATGAGCAGTTCTTC. This sequence encodes CASSQVGTSGTYNEQFF.